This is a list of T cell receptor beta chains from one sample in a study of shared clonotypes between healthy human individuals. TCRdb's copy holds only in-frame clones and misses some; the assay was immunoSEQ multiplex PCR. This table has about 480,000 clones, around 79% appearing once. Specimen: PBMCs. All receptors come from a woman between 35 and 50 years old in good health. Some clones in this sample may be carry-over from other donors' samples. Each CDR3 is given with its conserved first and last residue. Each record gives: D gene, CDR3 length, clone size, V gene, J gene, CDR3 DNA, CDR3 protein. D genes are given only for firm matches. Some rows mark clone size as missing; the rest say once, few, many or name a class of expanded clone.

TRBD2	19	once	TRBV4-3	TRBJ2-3	TGCGCCAGCAGCCGCGAACTAGCGGGAGGGCCGTGGTTCGAAAATACGCAGTATTTT	CASSRELAGGPWFENTQYF
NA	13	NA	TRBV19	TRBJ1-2	TGTGCAAGTACGGTCCGACTTTTCTATGGCTACACCTTC	CASTVRLFYGYTF
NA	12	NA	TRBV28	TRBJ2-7	TGTGCCAGCAGCGGGAGTGGCTACGAGCAGTACTTC	CASSGSGYEQYF
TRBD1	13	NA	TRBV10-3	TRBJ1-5	TGTGCCGTCGGGACAGGGAACAATCAGCCCCAGCATTTT	CAVGTGNNQPQHF
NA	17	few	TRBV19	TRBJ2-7	TGTGCCAGTACCGCTTCCCCCGGGACCCACCGCCCCTACGAGCAGTACTTC	CASTASPGTHRPYEQYF
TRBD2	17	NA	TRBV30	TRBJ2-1	TGTGCCTGGAGATTAGCGGGAGGGCCAGTCTCTTACAATGAGCAGTTCTTC	CAWRLAGGPVSYNEQFF
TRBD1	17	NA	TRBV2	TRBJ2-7	TGTGCCAGCAGTGAAGCGGTCCACGGACAGGGTAGGTCCGAGCAGTACTTC	CASSEAVHGQGRSEQYF
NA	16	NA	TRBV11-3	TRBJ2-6	TGTGCCAGCAGCTCTAGTCGGGCCTCTGGGGCCAACGTCCTGACTTTC	CASSSSRASGANVLTF
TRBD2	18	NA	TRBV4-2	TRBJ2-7	TGTGCCAGCAGCCAAGAGGGACTAGCGGGAGGAACCTCCTACGAGCAGTACTTC	CASSQEGLAGGTSYEQYF
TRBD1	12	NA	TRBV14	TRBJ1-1	TGTGCCAGCAGCCTCCCGGGACAGGAAGCTTTCTTT	CASSLPGQEAFF
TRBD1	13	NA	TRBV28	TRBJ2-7	TGTGCCAGCATGCCGGGACAGGGTTACGAGCAGTACTTC	CASMPGQGYEQYF
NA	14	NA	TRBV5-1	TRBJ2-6	TGCGCCAGCAGCTTAGGGGCTGGGGCCAACGTCCTGACTTTC	CASSLGAGANVLTF
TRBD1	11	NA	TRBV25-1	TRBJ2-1	TGTGCCAGCAGTGCTGGGACAGGGCAGTTCTTC	CASSAGTGQFF
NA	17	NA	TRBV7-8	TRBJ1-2	TGTGCCAGCAGCTTAGGGTCCGGGGCCCCAGGCCTCTATGGCTACACCTTC	CASSLGSGAPGLYGYTF
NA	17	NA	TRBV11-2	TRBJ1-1	TGTGCCAGCAGCCTAGCCCCCCGGAGAGGGATGAACACTGAAGCTTTCTTT	CASSLAPRRGMNTEAFF
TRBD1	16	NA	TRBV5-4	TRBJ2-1	TGTGCCAGCAGCCATAGAGTACAGGGGGCTTTTGATGAGCAGTTCTTC	CASSHRVQGAFDEQFF
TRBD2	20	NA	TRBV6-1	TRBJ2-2	TGTGCCAGCAGTGGCGACGGACTAGCGGGCCCCCTCGCGAACACCGGGGAGCTGTTTTTT	CASSGDGLAGPLANTGELFF
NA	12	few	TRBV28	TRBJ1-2	TGTGCCAGCAGCCCCAACGAGGGGAGCTACACCTTC	CASSPNEGSYTF
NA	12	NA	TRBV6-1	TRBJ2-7	TGTGCCAGCGGGCCAGCCTCCTACGAGCAGTACTTC	CASGPASYEQYF
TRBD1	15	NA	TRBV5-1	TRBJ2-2	TGCGCCAGCAGCTTGGGACAGGGGGGCACCGGGGAGCTGTTTTTT	CASSLGQGGTGELFF
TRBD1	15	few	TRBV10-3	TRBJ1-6	TGTGCCATCAGTGAGGGGACAGGAGGGAATTCACCCCTCCACTTT	CAISEGTGGNSPLHF
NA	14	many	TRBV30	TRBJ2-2	TGTGCCTGGAGTGTATACCCGAACACCGGGGAGCTGTTTTTT	CAWSVYPNTGELFF
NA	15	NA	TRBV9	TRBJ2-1	TGTGCCAGCAGCGCCGGAATCAACTCCTACAATGAGCAGTTCTTC	CASSAGINSYNEQFF
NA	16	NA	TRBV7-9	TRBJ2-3	TGTGCCAGCAGCTTAGGAGACAGGGGAGGGTCAGATACGCAGTATTTT	CASSLGDRGGSDTQYF
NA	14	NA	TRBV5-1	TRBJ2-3	TGCGCCAGCAGCTTGGGTCCCGGCACAGATACGCAGTATTTT	CASSLGPGTDTQYF
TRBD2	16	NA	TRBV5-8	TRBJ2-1	TGTGCCAGCAGCCCCGGACTAGCGGGAGGTAGGGATGAGCAGTTCTTC	CASSPGLAGGRDEQFF
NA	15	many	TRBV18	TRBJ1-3	TGTGCCAGCTCACCATCACCGGGGACTGGAAACACCATATATTTT	CASSPSPGTGNTIYF
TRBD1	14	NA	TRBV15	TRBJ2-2	TGTGCCACCAGCAGACACAGGGGGCCCGGGGAGCTGTTTTTT	CATSRHRGPGELFF
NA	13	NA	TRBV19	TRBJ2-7	TGTGCCAGTAGTATAACGGACTCCTACGAGCAGTACTTC	CASSITDSYEQYF
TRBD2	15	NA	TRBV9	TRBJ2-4	TGTGCCAGCAGCGCCAGGACTAGCGGGAAAAACATTCAGTACTTC	CASSARTSGKNIQYF
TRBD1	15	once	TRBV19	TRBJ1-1	TGTGCCAGTAGTACCCGGACAGGGAGTGGCACTGAAGCTTTCTTT	CASSTRTGSGTEAFF
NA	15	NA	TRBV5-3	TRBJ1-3	TGTGCCAAGGATCGAACAAAGTACTCTGGAAACACCATATATTTT	CAKDRTKYSGNTIYF
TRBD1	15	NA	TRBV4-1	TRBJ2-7	TGCGCCAGCAGCCAAGGGACAGGGAACCTCTACGAGCAGTACTTC	CASSQGTGNLYEQYF
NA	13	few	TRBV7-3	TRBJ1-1	TGTGCCAGCAGCTCGACCATCGGCACTGAAGCTTTCTTT	CASSSTIGTEAFF
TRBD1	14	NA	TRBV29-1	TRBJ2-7	TGCAGCGTTGAGGGGGGACAGGGTGTTTACGAGCAGTACTTC	CSVEGGQGVYEQYF
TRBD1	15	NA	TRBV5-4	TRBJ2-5	TGTGCCAGCAGCTCGGGACAGGGTAACCAAGAGACCCAGTACTTC	CASSSGQGNQETQYF
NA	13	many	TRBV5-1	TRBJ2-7	TGCGCCAGCAGCCTTGAAAGGGCCTACGAGCAGTACTTC	CASSLERAYEQYF